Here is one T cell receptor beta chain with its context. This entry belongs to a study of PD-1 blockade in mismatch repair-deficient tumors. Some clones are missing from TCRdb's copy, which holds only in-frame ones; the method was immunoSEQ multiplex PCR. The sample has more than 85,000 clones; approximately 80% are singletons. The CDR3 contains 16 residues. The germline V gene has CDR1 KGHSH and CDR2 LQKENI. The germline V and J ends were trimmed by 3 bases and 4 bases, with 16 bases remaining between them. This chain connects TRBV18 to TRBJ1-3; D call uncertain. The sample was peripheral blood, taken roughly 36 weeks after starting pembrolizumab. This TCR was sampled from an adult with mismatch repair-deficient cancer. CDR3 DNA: TGTGCCAGCTCACCTACCTCGGCAGGATGGGGAAACACCATATATTTT. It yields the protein CASSPTSAGWGNTIYF.